This T cell receptor beta chain was captured by sequencing in a study of HIV-infected patients and healthy controls. Findings and caveats of the study: CMV-associated CDR3s mostly grew nonsignificantly during therapy, while HIV-associated CDR3s declined significantly.

This clonotype was seen repeatedly, ten times or more. The antigen remains undetermined. No cell fractionation was done, so the repertoire covers all unsorted peripheral blood T cells. Reverse transcription used around 500 ng RNA and constant-region primers for alpha and beta. Separate chain-specific third strand synthesis with multiplexing indices produced the alpha and beta libraries. TCRdb re-analysed the 5' RACE reads in MiXCR, keeping a single row per CDR3 protein. The data hold roughly 11,000 distinct CDR3 sequences, with roughly 5% observed a single time. Trimming stripped 0 bases from V and 1 base from J, with 7 bases between. CDR3 length: 15 amino acids. From germline, CDR1 is SGHRS and CDR2 YFSETQ.

This receptor was identified in an adult in good health. Input material: blood. The rearrangement uses TRBV5-1 and TRBJ2-2; no definite D call. CDR3 protein: CASSLESLNTGELFF. The CDR3 DNA sequence: TGCGCCAGCAGCTTGGAGTCGCTGAACACCGGGGAGCTGTTTTTT.